One and the same sample provided the 32 T cell receptor beta chains below, sequenced in a study of neoadjuvant anti-PD-1 for oral cavity cancer. Noted time point: after neoadjuvant nivolumab, at surgical resection. Assay: immunoSEQ multiplex PCR; the TCRdb copy retains only in-frame clones and omits some. Of tens of thousands of clones in the sample, 26% were seen once. Material: tumor tissue, obtained after nivolumab (anti-PD-1) treatment. The receptor set was obtained from a person aged 40-85 years with oral cavity squamous cell carcinoma.

This clone has more than one count but fewer than ten. This rearrangement joins TRBV10-2 to TRBJ2-3, with 8 bases lining up with TRBD1. This CDR3 has 15 residues. CDR1 and CDR2 from the germline V gene are WSHSY and SAAADI. Trimming at V came to 6 bases and at J to 1 base, leaving 6 bases not matched to a gene. CDR3 residues: CASSDRGLGTDTQYF. The CDR3 DNA reads as TGCGCCAGCAGCGACAGGGGATTGGGCACAGATACGCAGTATTTT.

By share, this clone ranks as medium-sized. The rearrangement links TRBV11-2 to TRBJ1-2, with a tentative D call TRBD1 (5 bases). This CDR3 spans 15 amino acids. Germline V gives CDR1 SGHAT, CDR2 FQNNGV. The ends were cut back, 5 bases at V and 3 bases at J, with 16 bases in the middle. The DNA for the CDR3 is TGTGCCAGCAGCCGAAGCGGGGGACGGGACTATGGCTACACCTTC. Protein product: CASSRSGGRDYGYTF.

This clone was seen only a few times. V gene TRBV15 combines with J gene TRBJ1-5; D ambiguous. The V gene lost 8 bases and the J gene lost 3 bases, with 14 bases spanning the gap. Germline loops: CDR1 LNHNV, CDR2 YYDKDF (reference sequence). CDR3 length: 14 amino acids. The CDR3 region is CATQIGTPNQPQHF. The CDR3 coding sequence is TGTGCCACCCAGATAGGAACCCCCAATCAGCCCCAGCATTTT. Full variable domain (remainder filled in from reference TRBV15 and TRBJ1-5): DAMVIQNPRYQVTQFGKPVTLSCSQTLNHNVMYWYQQKSSQAPKLLFHYYDKDFNNEADTPDNFQSRRPNTSFCFLDIRSPGLGDTAMYLCATQIGTPNQPQHFGDGTRLSIL.

This clone was seen at least ten times. The identical CDR3 is also encoded by other nucleotide sequences in the sample. The J gene is TRBJ2-7, the V gene TRBV2; no clear D. The CDR3 covers 15 residues. CDR1 is SNHLY and CDR2 is FYNNEI in the germline V gene. Trimming removed 4 bases from V and 3 bases from J, with 16 bases in between. The CDR3 DNA sequence: TGTGCCAGCAGTGCTTCCTTTTCGCGGCACTACGAGCAGTACTTC. Translating it yields CASSASFSRHYEQYF.

This clone has a handful of counts. The chain links TRBV5-1 to TRBJ1-1; perhaps TRBD1 as D (5 bases). V lost 6 bases and J 0 bases, leaving 18 bases between the germline ends. Germline lookup yields CDR1 SGHRS and CDR2 YFSETQ. CDR3 length: 16 amino acids. CDR3 amino acids: CASTGPGGAMNTEAFF. The CDR3 coding sequence is TGCGCCAGCACAGGACCGGGCGGGGCGATGAACACTGAAGCTTTCTTT.

This clone was seen a handful of times. This chain links TRBV9 with TRBJ2-7; D is undetermined. This CDR3 is 14 amino acids long. Germline V gene data show CDR1 as SGDLS and CDR2 as YYNGEE. Trimming stripped 1 base from V and 7 bases from J, with 15 bases between. In DNA form, the CDR3 reads TGTGCCAGCAGCGTACTCCCAGATATCGGAGAGCAGTACTTC. Amino acid sequence: CASSVLPDIGEQYF.

This clone was recorded many times. V is TRBV27 and J is TRBJ1-2, with a weak D call TRBD1 (5 bases). CDR1 and CDR2 (germline): MNHEY, SMNVEV (reference sequence). The CDR3 runs 17 residues. With 5 bases removed from V and 0 bases from J, the gap between germline ends came to 19 bases. In DNA form, the CDR3 reads TGTGCCAGCAGTCCAACCGGGACGCCAAGAGCTAACTATGGCTACACCTTC. This sequence encodes CASSPTGTPRANYGYTF.

This clone has just a few counts. J is TRBJ1-2 and V is TRBV30; D is unresolved. Trimming removed 6 bases from V and 8 bases from J, with 10 bases in between. The CDR3 consists of 10 residues. The germline V gene has CDR1 GTSNPN and CDR2 SVGIG (reference sequence). CDR3 sequence reads: CACYSWGYTF. The CDR3, as DNA: TGTGCCTGCTACTCTTGGGGCTACACCTTC.

This rearrangement joins TRBV29-1 to TRBJ2-7, with TRBD2 identical over 7 bases. Germline lookup yields CDR1 SQVTM and CDR2 ANQGSEA. This CDR3 is 13 amino acids long. V was clipped by 3 bases and J by 7 bases; unmatched bases: 9. CDR3 nucleotides: TGCAGCGTTGAGGATGTTGGGGGGGGAGAGCAGTACTTC. Residues: CSVEDVGGGEQYF.

This clone was recorded a few times. This sequence joins TRBV5-1 and TRBJ2-5; D might be TRBD1 (5 bases). V was cut by 9 bases and J by 5 bases, with 20 bases left in between. Looked up from germline, CDR1 is SGHRS and CDR2 is YFSETQ. There are 14 residues in the CDR3. CDR3 in amino acids: CAIYSQLKGETQYF. The CDR3 DNA reads TGCGCCATCTACTCACAGCTCAAGGGGGAGACCCAGTACTTC.

The chain is built from TRBV27 and TRBJ2-7; D not certain. Trimming shortened V by 0 bases and J by 3 bases, and 15 bases separated the two germline ends. Germline assignment: CDR1 MNHEY and CDR2 SMNVEV (reference sequence). The CDR3 has 16 amino acids. CDR3 residues: CASSLSRRLPGYEQYF. The DNA of the CDR3 is TGTGCCAGCAGTTTATCCAGGCGCCTACCCGGCTACGAGCAGTACTTC.

The chain recombines TRBV18 with TRBJ1-5; D might be TRBD1 (6 bases). The germline V gene encodes CDR1 KGHSH and CDR2 LQKENI. The CDR3 is made up of 17 amino acids. Deletions cut 1 base from V and 1 base from J, with 14 bases between. The CDR3 coding sequence is TGTGCCAGCTCACCACTGGGCGGGGGCTTGAGCAATCAGCCCCAGCATTTT. Its protein is CASSPLGGGLSNQPQHF.

In this sample, this clone turned up a few times. The rearrangement joins TRBV20-1 to TRBJ1-1; D is ambiguous. The CDR3 extends over 11 amino acids. The V gene's germline CDR1 is DFQATT and CDR2 SNEGSKA (reference sequence). CDR3 sequence: CSYRLNTEAFF. Written as DNA, the CDR3 is TGCAGCTACCGACTGAACACTGAAGCTTTCTTT.

This CDR3 reads CASRDSTGNTQYF. The CDR3 DNA is TGTGCCAGCAGGGACTCAACGGGAAATACGCAGTATTTT. The rearrangement joins TRBV6-5 to TRBJ2-3; D is possibly TRBD2 (5 bases). The germline V gene has CDR1 MNHEY and CDR2 SVGAGI. The V end lost 6 bases, the J end lost 7 bases, and 14 bases lay between the germline ends. CDR3 length: 13 residues.

J is TRBJ2-1 and V is TRBV4-1; 9 bases match TRBD2. The J segment lost 15 bases and the V segment lost 1 base, leaving 13 bases of the junction unmatched. CDR1 and CDR2 from the germline V gene are MGHRA and YSYEKL. This CDR3 region has 15 residues. The CDR3 reads CASSQAWRGGSSWFF. CDR3 sequence (DNA): TGCGCCAGCAGCCAAGCGTGGCGGGGGGGTAGCAGTTGGTTCTTC.

The gene calls are TRBV25-1 and TRBJ2-2; no reliable D call. V was shortened by 2 bases and J by 3 bases, with 4 bases between the two germline ends. The V gene's germline CDR1 is MGHDK and CDR2 SYGVNS. The CDR3 is 13 amino acids. The CDR3 loop reads CASSEIDTGELFF. DNA of the CDR3: TGTGCCAGCAGTGAAATTGACACCGGGGAGCTGTTTTTT.

With regard to this clone: At one end, the junction sequence differs from germline, possibly due to a read error. CDR3 bases: TGCGCCAGCAGCTTGGATTGGGTATTGGACTACGGCTACACCTTC. Its protein product is CASSLDWVLDYGYTF. This chain links TRBV5-1 with TRBJ1-2; D is unclear. The CDR3 contains 15 residues. The germline V gene encodes CDR1 SGHRS and CDR2 YFSETQ.

This chain links TRBV19 with TRBJ2-7; D might be TRBD2 (6 bases). V was trimmed by 4 bases and J by 4 bases, leaving 8 bases between them. Germline CDR1 reads LNHDA; CDR2 reads SQIVND (reference sequence). The CDR3 covers 12 residues. CDR3 sequence reads: CASSNREYEQYF. Written as DNA, the CDR3 is TGTGCCAGTAGTAACCGGGAGTACGAGCAGTACTTC.

The chain is built from TRBV18 and TRBJ1-1; 8 bases fit TRBD1. The CDR3 extends over 16 amino acids. The J segment lost 0 bases and the V segment lost 6 bases, leaving 9 bases of the junction unmatched. The germline V gene encodes CDR1 KGHSH and CDR2 LQKENI. CDR3 sequence: CASSPGQGTVNTEAFF. The CDR3 nucleotides read TGTGCCAGCTCCCCCGGACAGGGAACCGTGAACACTGAAGCTTTCTTT.

The gene calls are TRBV6-1 and TRBJ1-5, with D unresolved. This CDR3 comprises 13 residues. Trimming removed 6 bases at V and 3 bases at J, with 9 bases between. From germline, CDR1 is MNHNS and CDR2 SASEGT. Here the CDR3 reads CASSSENNQPQHF. The DNA of the CDR3 is TGTGCCAGCAGCTCAGAGAACAATCAGCCCCAGCATTTT.

The chain recombines TRBV19 with TRBJ2-3, with TRBD2 matching over 7 bases. The CDR3 runs to 18 residues. Germline CDR1 LNHDA, CDR2 SQIVND (reference sequence). J gave up 3 bases and V 4 bases, and 16 bases lay outside the gene matches. The CDR3 DNA follows: TGTGCCAGTAGTACCTCTTCCCCGACTTGCGGGAGAACAGATACGCAGTATTTT. It is translated as CASSTSSPTCGRTDTQYF.

The sample holds many counts of this clone. The chain uses TRBV9 and TRBJ1-1, with 7 bases fitting TRBD1. This CDR3 is built from 15 residues. Germline loops: CDR1 SGDLS, CDR2 YYNGEE. Losses at the gene ends were 4 bases for V and 0 bases for J; bases not matched to a gene: 6. DNA of the CDR3: TGTGCCAGCAGCCCCCGACAGGGAATGAACACTGAAGCTTTCTTT. Its translation is CASSPRQGMNTEAFF. The variable domain in full, completed from reference TRBV9 and TRBJ1-1, reads DSGVTQTPKHLITATGQRVTLRCSPRSGDLSVYWYQQSLDQGLQFLIQYYNGEERAKGNILERFSAQQFPDLHSELNLSSLELGDSALYFCASSPRQGMNTEAFFGQGTRLTVV.

This clone was counted at least ten times. J is TRBJ2-3 and V is TRBV27; possibly TRBD2 for D (6 bases). Germline CDR1 MNHEY, CDR2 SMNVEV (reference sequence). V gave up 7 bases and J gave up 0 bases, with 11 bases separating them. The CDR3 totals 14 residues. The CDR3 protein is CASTAGRSTDTQYF. The CDR3 coding sequence is TGTGCCAGCACGGCGGGGAGGAGCACAGATACGCAGTATTTT.

The chain is built from TRBV12-5 and TRBJ2-3, with no clear D. Trimming shortened V by 5 bases and J by 6 bases, and 9 bases separated the two germline ends. The germline V gene has CDR1 LGHNT and CDR2 FRNRAP. The CDR3 spans 12 residues. The CDR3 bases are TGTGCTAGTGGTCTCCAGTTGGATACGCAGTATTTT. Translation: CASGLQLDTQYF.

In regard to this clone: The junction departs from germline at one end; a sequencing error may be responsible. This chain uses TRBV7-7 with TRBJ2-1; D remains ambiguous. The CDR3 is 13 residues long. The germline CDR1 and CDR2 sequences are SSHAT and FNYEAQ (reference sequence). The CDR3 DNA sequence: TGTGCTAGCAGCTTAGATGTGTTCAATGAGCAGTTCTTC. Amino acid sequence: CASSLDVFNEQFF. The whole variable domain, remainder taken from reference TRBV7-7 and TRBJ2-1, is GAGVSQSPRYKVTKRGQDVTLRCDPISSHATLYWYQQALGQGPEFLTYFNYEAQPDKSGLPSDRFSAERPEGSISTLTIQRTEQRDSAMYRCASSLDVFNEQFFGPGTRLTVL.

This clone has a handful of counts. For the CDR3, the DNA is TGTGCCAGCAGCTTGAAATTGACAGGGTACGCGACTGAAGCTTTCTTT. Protein sequence: CASSLKLTGYATEAFF. The genes are TRBV5-6 and TRBJ1-1, with 7 positions matching TRBD1. CDR1 SGHDT and CDR2 YYEEEE come from the germline V gene. There are 16 residues in the CDR3. V was pared by 1 base and J by 5 bases, with 11 bases of the junction left unmatched.

This clone was detected only a few times. This chain links TRBV9 with TRBJ2-1; TRBD2 agrees at 7 bases. J lost 6 bases, V lost 0 bases, and 9 bases had no gene match. The CDR3 length is 16 residues. CDR1 SGDLS and CDR2 YYNGEE come from the germline V gene. CDR3 loop: CASSVAGSGEANEQFF. DNA for the CDR3: TGTGCCAGCAGCGTAGCTGGAAGCGGGGAGGCCAATGAGCAGTTCTTC.

The J gene is TRBJ2-3, the V gene TRBV19; 10 positions match TRBD2. V lost 7 bases to trimming and J lost 2 bases; unmatched junction nucleotides: 6. The CDR3 sequence is 15 residues long. Looked up from germline, CDR1 is LNHDA and CDR2 is SQIVND (reference sequence). CDR3 protein: CASKRGGQLTDTQYF. CDR3 nucleotide sequence: TGTGCCAGTAAGCGGGGGGGCCAACTCACAGATACGCAGTATTTT.

The rearrangement joins TRBV30 to TRBJ1-1; no firm D call. The CDR3 is 14 amino acids. With 4 bases removed from V and 1 base from J, the gap between germline ends came to 13 bases. From germline, CDR1 is GTSNPN and CDR2 SVGIG (reference sequence). For the CDR3, the DNA is TGTGCCTGGATAACTGGGTTGGGGAACACTGAAGCTTTCTTT. Translating gives CAWITGLGNTEAFF.

This clone is a singleton in its sample. This chain links TRBV5-1 with TRBJ2-5; 7 nucleotides align to TRBD1. The trim removed 4 bases at V and 5 bases at J, leaving 5 bases unmatched. The CDR3 is 13 residues long. The germline V gene encodes CDR1 SGHRS and CDR2 YFSETQ. CDR3 sequence: CASSVTGQETQYF. In DNA, the CDR3 is TGCGCCAGCAGCGTGACAGGGCAGGAGACCCAGTACTTC.

This clone was counted only a few times. This chain links TRBV11-1 with TRBJ2-1; D not resolved. The ends were cut back, 6 bases at V and 0 bases at J, with 12 bases in the middle. CDR1 and CDR2 (germline): SGHAT, FQDESV (reference sequence). This CDR3 is 15 amino acids long. The CDR3 bases are TGTGCCAGCAGAGTCAGGAGAAGCTCCTACAATGAGCAGTTCTTC. It codes for CASRVRRSSYNEQFF.

The chain is built from TRBV7-8 and TRBJ2-7; TRBD2 aligns across 8 bases. J lost 1 base, V lost 5 bases, and 7 bases had no gene match. The CDR3 runs to 15 residues. Germline CDR1 is SGHVS and CDR2 is FQNEAQ. The CDR3 reads CASSETSGISYEQYF. In DNA form, the CDR3 reads TGTGCCAGCAGCGAAACTAGCGGTATTTCCTACGAGCAGTACTTC.